What follows are 6 T cell receptor beta chains derived from one specimen sequenced in a study of CD8 T cells in Susac syndrome. RNA totalling about 0.5 to 1 ug underwent reverse transcription with random hexamers. From the immunoSEQ multiplex PCR reads, TCRdb called clonotypes with MiXCR, one entry per CDR3 protein. The sample has tens of thousands of distinct CDR3 sequences; 95% to 97% are singletons. The specimen sequenced was CD8+ T cells from PBMCs. Source of these receptors: a human donor with Susac syndrome.

V and J are TRBV29-1 and TRBJ2-2; D is possibly TRBD1 or TRBD2 (6 bases each). This CDR3 has 16 amino acids. V was cut by 7 bases and J by 1 base, with 19 bases left in between. Germline V CDR1 and CDR2: SQVTM, ANQGSEA. Here the CDR3 DNA reads TGCAGCGGGGGGGACATCCTAGCCCTGAACACCGGGGAGCTGTTTTTT. Translating gives CSGGDILALNTGELFF.

This chain links TRBV12-3 or TRBV12-4 with TRBJ1-1; 7 nucleotides line up with TRBD1. The CDR3 totals 15 residues. V lost 4 bases, J lost 7 bases, and 12 bases stayed unmatched. This chain's CDR3 is CASSSSQGYGGEAFF. The CDR3 nucleotides are TGTGCCAGCAGTTCCTCACAGGGGTACGGCGGTGAAGCTTTCTTT.

The V and J genes are TRBV5-4 and TRBJ1-6; 7 nucleotides line up with TRBD1. This CDR3 has 14 residues. The J segment lost 10 bases and the V segment lost 1 base, leaving 5 bases of the junction unmatched. Germline assignment: CDR1 SGHNT and CDR2 YYREEE (reference sequence). CDR3 amino acids: CASSLSTGESPLHF. CDR3 nucleotide sequence: TGTGCCAGCAGCTTGAGCACAGGGGAATCACCCCTCCACTTT. Looking up the rest from reference TRBV5-4 and TRBJ1-6 gives the full variable domain: ETGVTQSPTHLIKTRGQQVTLRCSSQSGHNTVSWYQQALGQGPQFIFQYYREEENGRGNFPPRFSGLQFPNYSSELNVNALELDDSALYLCASSLSTGESPLHFGNGTRLTVT.

This clonotype was recorded only once. The chain combines TRBV7-9 with TRBJ1-6, with D possibly matching TRBD1 (6 bases). V lost 2 bases and J 5 bases, leaving 10 bases between the germline ends. Looked up from germline, CDR1 is SEHNR and CDR2 is FQNEAQ (reference sequence). The CDR3 spans 15 residues. The CDR3 loop reads CASSLMAGDNSPLHF. The CDR3 coding sequence is TGTGCCAGCAGCTTAATGGCAGGGGATAATTCACCCCTCCACTTT.

This rearrangement joins TRBV21-1 to TRBJ2-3; the tabulated D call, TRBD1, remains unverified against the DNA. TRBV21-1 is listed as a pseudogene. The CDR3 sequence is 17 residues long. CDR3 DNA sequence: TGTGCCAGCAGCCCCCTAAGGGGCGGGATGAGCACAGATACGCAGTATTTT. This codes for CASSPLRGGMSTDTQYF.

This rearrangement joins TRBV6-2 or TRBV6-3 to TRBJ2-1; 7 bases are shared with TRBD2. Germline V gene lookup returns CDR1 MNHEY and CDR2 SVGEGT. V shed 5 bases, J shed 6 bases, and the junction held 13 bases outside the gene matches. The CDR3 length is 16 residues. CDR3 in amino acids: CASSRRGDPLRNEQFF. In nucleotides, the CDR3 is TGTGCCAGCAGTCGACGGGGGGACCCACTGCGCAATGAGCAGTTCTTC.